This is a list of T cell receptor beta chains from one sample in a study of T cells of healthy individuals. TCRdb used MiXCR to reprocess the 5' RACE reads, holding one entry per CDR3 protein. The sample carries roughly 76,000 distinct CDR3 sequences, approximately 4.8% recorded once. All receptors derive from a female donor in good health. Both conserved end residues are part of each CDR3. Each record gives: V gene, D gene, J gene, CDR3 protein. D genes are given only for firm matches.

v_gene: TRBV3-1; d_gene: TRBD2; j_gene: TRBJ2-3; CDR3aa: CASSPITSGNTDTQYF
v_gene: TRBV11-3; d_gene: TRBD2; j_gene: TRBJ2-1; CDR3aa: CASSSLAGGYNEQFF
v_gene: TRBV5-5; d_gene: -; j_gene: TRBJ1-2; CDR3aa: CASSLADSLNYGYTF
v_gene: TRBV7-3; d_gene: -; j_gene: TRBJ2-5; CDR3aa: CASSLQGSLGETQYF
v_gene: TRBV4-1; d_gene: -; j_gene: TRBJ2-2; CDR3aa: CASSQETGGELFF
v_gene: TRBV7-3; d_gene: -; j_gene: TRBJ2-7; CDR3aa: CASSPRGVGSEQYF
v_gene: TRBV10-3; d_gene: TRBD1; j_gene: TRBJ2-1; CDR3aa: CAISDDRAVYNEQFF
v_gene: TRBV7-2; d_gene: TRBD1; j_gene: TRBJ1-2; CDR3aa: CASSSNQGAHGGYTF
v_gene: TRBV6-1; d_gene: -; j_gene: TRBJ1-1; CDR3aa: CASSATVNTEAFF
v_gene: TRBV30; d_gene: TRBD1; j_gene: TRBJ2-1; CDR3aa: CAWDRAEGNNEQFF
v_gene: TRBV21-1; d_gene: -; j_gene: TRBJ2-3; CDR3aa: CASSNFSTDTQYF
v_gene: TRBV29-1; d_gene: TRBD2; j_gene: TRBJ2-7; CDR3aa: CSARLAGDEQYF
v_gene: TRBV6-5; d_gene: TRBD2; j_gene: TRBJ2-7; CDR3aa: CASSYSSGSVYEQYF
v_gene: TRBV7-9; d_gene: TRBD1; j_gene: TRBJ1-2; CDR3aa: CASSPSRDRVRYGYTF
v_gene: TRBV7-2; d_gene: -; j_gene: TRBJ2-2; CDR3aa: CASSPDSLGELFF
v_gene: TRBV7-8; d_gene: -; j_gene: TRBJ2-1; CDR3aa: CASSLDVGSHHNEQFF
v_gene: TRBV28; d_gene: -; j_gene: TRBJ1-5; CDR3aa: CASTPLGSSVSNQPQHF
v_gene: TRBV3-1; d_gene: TRBD2; j_gene: TRBJ2-3; CDR3aa: CASVLAGDTDTQYF
v_gene: TRBV18; d_gene: TRBD1; j_gene: TRBJ2-3; CDR3aa: CASSRQGADTQYF
v_gene: TRBV6-6; d_gene: TRBD2; j_gene: TRBJ2-3; CDR3aa: CASSFLAGETDTQYF
v_gene: TRBV6-2/TRBV6-3; d_gene: TRBD2; j_gene: TRBJ2-1; CDR3aa: CASSYTRSGRAFGNEQFF
v_gene: TRBV5-1; d_gene: TRBD1; j_gene: TRBJ2-7; CDR3aa: CASSLLWDSLEQYF
v_gene: TRBV30; d_gene: -; j_gene: TRBJ2-2; CDR3aa: CAWGDKNTGELFF
v_gene: TRBV7-2; d_gene: TRBD2; j_gene: TRBJ2-4; CDR3aa: CASSLAGTSGRENIQYF
v_gene: TRBV27; d_gene: TRBD2; j_gene: TRBJ2-7; CDR3aa: CASSLSSGYEQYF
v_gene: TRBV28; d_gene: TRBD1; j_gene: TRBJ2-3; CDR3aa: CASSKRDRVVDTQYF
v_gene: TRBV10-3; d_gene: -; j_gene: TRBJ1-2; CDR3aa: CAISAIQEANYGYTF
v_gene: TRBV6-6; d_gene: -; j_gene: TRBJ1-5; CDR3aa: CASSYPTNQPQHF
v_gene: TRBV28; d_gene: -; j_gene: TRBJ2-1; CDR3aa: CASTRDLRNEQFF
v_gene: TRBV18; d_gene: TRBD2; j_gene: TRBJ2-1; CDR3aa: CASSPPGRGGDEQFF
v_gene: TRBV27; d_gene: -; j_gene: TRBJ1-2; CDR3aa: CASSSPADNYGYTF
v_gene: TRBV7-6; d_gene: -; j_gene: TRBJ1-5; CDR3aa: CASSLATSNQPQHF
v_gene: TRBV7-9; d_gene: -; j_gene: TRBJ1-2; CDR3aa: CASSFVQGGYTF
v_gene: TRBV7-9; d_gene: -; j_gene: TRBJ1-1; CDR3aa: CASSRTGERGSFF
v_gene: TRBV7-2; d_gene: -; j_gene: TRBJ2-7; CDR3aa: CASSLAEGAYEQYF
v_gene: TRBV20-1; d_gene: TRBD1; j_gene: TRBJ1-5; CDR3aa: CSAKLDRVGQPQHF
v_gene: TRBV7-2; d_gene: -; j_gene: TRBJ1-1; CDR3aa: CASSLTFPEAFF
v_gene: TRBV7-9; d_gene: TRBD1; j_gene: TRBJ1-1; CDR3aa: CASSLARRQGGGTEAFF
v_gene: TRBV28; d_gene: TRBD1; j_gene: TRBJ2-7; CDR3aa: CASSLEGALSYEQYF
v_gene: TRBV12-3/TRBV12-4; d_gene: -; j_gene: TRBJ2-1; CDR3aa: CASSPDGYNEQFF
v_gene: TRBV7-2; d_gene: -; j_gene: TRBJ1-1; CDR3aa: CASSLDRRNTEAFF
v_gene: TRBV2; d_gene: -; j_gene: TRBJ1-6; CDR3aa: CASSDSEGRTNSPLHF
v_gene: TRBV3-1; d_gene: -; j_gene: TRBJ1-1; CDR3aa: CASSQGTEAFF
v_gene: TRBV18; d_gene: -; j_gene: TRBJ2-7; CDR3aa: CASSPTTGRSSYEQYF
v_gene: TRBV6-1; d_gene: TRBD1; j_gene: TRBJ2-3; CDR3aa: CASSHRGGTDTQYF
v_gene: TRBV27; d_gene: -; j_gene: TRBJ1-5; CDR3aa: CASSPLAVHSNQPQHF
v_gene: TRBV9; d_gene: TRBD2; j_gene: TRBJ2-2; CDR3aa: CASSVDGGSTGELFF
v_gene: TRBV7-3; d_gene: -; j_gene: TRBJ1-1; CDR3aa: CASSLQGSFMNTEAFF
v_gene: TRBV20-1; d_gene: -; j_gene: TRBJ1-1; CDR3aa: CSPRTEGNTEAFF
v_gene: TRBV29-1; d_gene: -; j_gene: TRBJ2-7; CDR3aa: CSTSQAQGSEQYF
v_gene: TRBV29-1; d_gene: -; j_gene: TRBJ2-5; CDR3aa: CSLTPTVQETQYF
v_gene: TRBV29-1; d_gene: TRBD1; j_gene: TRBJ2-7; CDR3aa: CSVEGGTGDYEQYF
v_gene: TRBV6-5; d_gene: TRBD1; j_gene: TRBJ1-4; CDR3aa: CASGTTMGQYEKLFF
v_gene: TRBV7-2; d_gene: TRBD2; j_gene: TRBJ2-1; CDR3aa: CASSPPSGGYNEQFF
v_gene: TRBV6-5; d_gene: -; j_gene: TRBJ2-3; CDR3aa: CASWRAVSTDTQYF